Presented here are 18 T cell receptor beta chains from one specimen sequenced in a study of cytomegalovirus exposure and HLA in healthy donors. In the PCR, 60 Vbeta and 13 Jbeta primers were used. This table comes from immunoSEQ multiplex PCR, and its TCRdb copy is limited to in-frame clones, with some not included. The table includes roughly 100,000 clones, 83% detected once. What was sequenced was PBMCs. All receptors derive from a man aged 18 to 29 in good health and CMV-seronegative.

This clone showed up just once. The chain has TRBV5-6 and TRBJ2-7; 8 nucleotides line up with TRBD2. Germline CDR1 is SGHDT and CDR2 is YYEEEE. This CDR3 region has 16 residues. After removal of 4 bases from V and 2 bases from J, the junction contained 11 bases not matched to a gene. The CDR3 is CASSGGLALLPYEQYF. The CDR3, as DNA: TGTGCCAGCAGCGGCGGACTAGCCCTCCTCCCCTACGAGCAGTACTTC.

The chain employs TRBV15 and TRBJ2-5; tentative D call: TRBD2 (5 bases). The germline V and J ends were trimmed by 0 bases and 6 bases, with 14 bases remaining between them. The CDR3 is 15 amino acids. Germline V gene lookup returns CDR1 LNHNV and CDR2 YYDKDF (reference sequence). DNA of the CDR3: TGTGCCACCAGCAGAGATAGTGCTAGCACTCAGACCCAGTACTTC. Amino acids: CATSRDSASTQTQYF.

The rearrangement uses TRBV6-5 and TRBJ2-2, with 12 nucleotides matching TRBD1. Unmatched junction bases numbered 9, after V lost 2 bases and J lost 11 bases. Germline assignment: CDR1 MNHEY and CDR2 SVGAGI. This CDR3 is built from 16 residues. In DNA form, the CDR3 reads TGTGCCAGCAGTTACCCCGGGACAGGGGGCCAAAATGAGCTGTTTTTT. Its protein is CASSYPGTGGQNELFF.

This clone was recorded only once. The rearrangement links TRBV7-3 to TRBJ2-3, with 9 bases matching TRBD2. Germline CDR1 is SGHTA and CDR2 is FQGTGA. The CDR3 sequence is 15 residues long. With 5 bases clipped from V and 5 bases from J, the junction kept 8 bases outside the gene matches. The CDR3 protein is CASSPGTSQVDTQYF. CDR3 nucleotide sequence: TGTGCCAGCAGCCCCGGGACTAGCCAAGTAGATACGCAGTATTTT.

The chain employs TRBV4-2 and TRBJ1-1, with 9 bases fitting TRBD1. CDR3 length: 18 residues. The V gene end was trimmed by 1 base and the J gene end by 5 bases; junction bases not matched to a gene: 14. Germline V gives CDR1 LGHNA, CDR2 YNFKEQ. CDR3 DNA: TGTGCCAGCAGCCAAGTTCGGACAGGGGAGGTCGATGGGACTGAAGCTTTCTTT. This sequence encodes CASSQVRTGEVDGTEAFF.

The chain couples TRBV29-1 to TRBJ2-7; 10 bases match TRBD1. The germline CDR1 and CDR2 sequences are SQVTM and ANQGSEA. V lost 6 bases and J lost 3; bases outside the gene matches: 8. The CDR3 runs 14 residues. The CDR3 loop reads CSVAGTGVYYEQYF. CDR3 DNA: TGCAGCGTAGCCGGGACAGGGGTTTACTACGAGCAGTACTTC.

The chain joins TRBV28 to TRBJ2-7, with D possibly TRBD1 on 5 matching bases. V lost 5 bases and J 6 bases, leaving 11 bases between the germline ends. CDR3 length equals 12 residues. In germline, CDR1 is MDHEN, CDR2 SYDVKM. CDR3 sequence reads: CASSRLDSEQYF. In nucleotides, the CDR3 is TGTGCCAGCAGTAGGCTAGACAGCGAGCAGTACTTC. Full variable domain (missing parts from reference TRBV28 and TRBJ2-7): DVKVTQSSRYLVKRTGEKVFLECVQDMDHENMFWYRQDPGLGLRLIYFSYDVKMKEKGDIPEGYSVSREKKERFSLILESASTNQTSMYLCASSRLDSEQYFGPGTRLTVT.

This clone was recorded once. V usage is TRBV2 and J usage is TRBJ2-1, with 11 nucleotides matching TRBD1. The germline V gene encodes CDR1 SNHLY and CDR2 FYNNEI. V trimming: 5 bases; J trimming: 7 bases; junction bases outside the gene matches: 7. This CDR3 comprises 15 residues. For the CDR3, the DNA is TGTGCCAGCAGTTCCGGACAGGGGGCGCGGAATGAGCAGTTCTTC. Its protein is CASSSGQGARNEQFF.

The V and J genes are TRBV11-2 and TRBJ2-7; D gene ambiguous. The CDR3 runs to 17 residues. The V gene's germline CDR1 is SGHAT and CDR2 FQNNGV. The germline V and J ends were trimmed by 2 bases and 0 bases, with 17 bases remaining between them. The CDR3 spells CASSLSSVPLSSYEQYF. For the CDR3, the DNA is TGTGCCAGCAGCTTATCGTCCGTACCCCTTAGCTCCTACGAGCAGTACTTC.

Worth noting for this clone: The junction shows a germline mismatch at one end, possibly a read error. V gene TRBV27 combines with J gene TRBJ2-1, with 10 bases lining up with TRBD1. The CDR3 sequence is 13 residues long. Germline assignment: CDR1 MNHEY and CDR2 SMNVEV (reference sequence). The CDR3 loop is CASSLSGTGASVF. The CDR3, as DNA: TGTGCCAGCAGTTTATCGGGGACAGGGGCCTCCGTCTTC.

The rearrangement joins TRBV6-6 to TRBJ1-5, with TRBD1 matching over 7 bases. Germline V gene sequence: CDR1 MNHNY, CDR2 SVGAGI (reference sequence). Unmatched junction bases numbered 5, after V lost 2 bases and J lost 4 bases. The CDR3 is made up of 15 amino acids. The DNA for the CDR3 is TGTGCCAGCAGTTACCACCGGGACAGAAATCAGCCCCAGCATTTT. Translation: CASSYHRDRNQPQHF.

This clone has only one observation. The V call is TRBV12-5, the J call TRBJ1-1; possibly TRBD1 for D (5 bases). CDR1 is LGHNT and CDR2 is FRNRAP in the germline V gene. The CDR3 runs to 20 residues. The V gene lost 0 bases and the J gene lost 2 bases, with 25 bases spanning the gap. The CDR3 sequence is CASGLVRVEGARRGNTEAFF. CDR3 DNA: TGTGCTAGTGGTTTGGTACGTGTGGAAGGGGCCAGGAGAGGAAACACTGAAGCTTTCTTT.

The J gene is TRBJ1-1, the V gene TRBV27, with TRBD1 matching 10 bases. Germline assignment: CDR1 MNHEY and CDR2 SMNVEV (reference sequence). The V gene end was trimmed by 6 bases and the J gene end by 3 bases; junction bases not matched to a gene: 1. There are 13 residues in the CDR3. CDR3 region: CASSGQGDTEAFF. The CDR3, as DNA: TGTGCCAGCAGCGGACAGGGGGACACTGAAGCTTTCTTT.

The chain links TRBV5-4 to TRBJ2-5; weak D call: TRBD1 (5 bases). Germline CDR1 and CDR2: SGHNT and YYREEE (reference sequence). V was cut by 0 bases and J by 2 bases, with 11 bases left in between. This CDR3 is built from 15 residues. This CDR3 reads CASSLAGQGQETQYF. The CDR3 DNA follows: TGTGCCAGCAGCTTGGCCGGGCAGGGACAAGAGACCCAGTACTTC. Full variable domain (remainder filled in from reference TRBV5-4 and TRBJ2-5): ETGVTQSPTHLIKTRGQQVTLRCSSQSGHNTVSWYQQALGQGPQFIFQYYREEENGRGNFPPRFSGLQFPNYSSELNVNALELDDSALYLCASSLAGQGQETQYFGPGTRLLVL.

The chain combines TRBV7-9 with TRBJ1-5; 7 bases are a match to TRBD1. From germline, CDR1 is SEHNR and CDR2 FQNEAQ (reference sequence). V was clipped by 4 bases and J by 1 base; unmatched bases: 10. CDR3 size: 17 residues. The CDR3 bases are TGTGCCAGCAGCTCAAGCCCGACAGGGAGAAGCAATCAGCCCCAGCATTTT. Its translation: CASSSSPTGRSNQPQHF.

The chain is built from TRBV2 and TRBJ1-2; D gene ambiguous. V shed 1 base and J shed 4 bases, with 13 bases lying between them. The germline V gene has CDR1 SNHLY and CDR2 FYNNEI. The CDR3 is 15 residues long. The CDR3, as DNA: TGTGCCAGCAGTGAAGGTGTTCTGGCAGGCTATGGCTACACCTTC. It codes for CASSEGVLAGYGYTF.

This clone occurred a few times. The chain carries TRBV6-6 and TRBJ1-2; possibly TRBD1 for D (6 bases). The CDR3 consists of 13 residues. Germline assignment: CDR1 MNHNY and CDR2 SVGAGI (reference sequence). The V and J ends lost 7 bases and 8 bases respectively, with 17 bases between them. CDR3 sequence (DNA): TGTGCCAGCAACCCGCAGGGAGGGGGAGGCTACACCTTC. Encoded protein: CASNPQGGGGYTF.

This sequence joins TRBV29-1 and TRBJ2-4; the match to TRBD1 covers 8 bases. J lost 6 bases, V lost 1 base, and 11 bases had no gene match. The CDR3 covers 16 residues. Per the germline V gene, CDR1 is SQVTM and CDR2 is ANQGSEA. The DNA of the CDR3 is TGCAGCGTTGAAGTTAGGACAGGGCCCTACTCAAACATTCAGTACTTC. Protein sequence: CSVEVRTGPYSNIQYF.